A selection of T cell receptor beta chains follows, all from one sample in a study of T cell responses to AZD1222 COVID-19 vaccine. TCRdb's table, derived via immunoSEQ multiplex PCR, lists solely in-frame clones and lacks some. In the table there are approximately 130,000 clones, roughly 93% of which are singletons. The specimen was peripheral blood, collected on day 0 of AZD1222 vaccination. The receptors here all came from an adult in good health. Each CDR3 is given with its conserved first and last residue. A D gene is named only where the DNA matches it firmly. Clone size, where shown, is once, few, many, or a class for clones that have expanded.

len	v_gene	j_gene	abundance	d_gene	CDR3aa	CDR3nt
11	TRBV24-1	TRBJ2-5	.	.	CATSAGGTQYF	TGTGCCACCAGTGCGGGTGGTACCCAGTACTTC
12	TRBV6-6	TRBJ1-1	.	.	CASGRLNTEAFF	TGTGCCAGTGGACGGTTGAACACTGAAGCTTTCTTT
14	TRBV6-2/TRBV6-3	TRBJ1-1	.	.	CASSRGTANTEAFF	TGTGCCAGCAGCCGGGGGACGGCGAACACTGAAGCTTTCTTT
15	TRBV15	TRBJ1-1	.	.	CATSRAADWATEAFF	TGTGCCACCAGCAGAGCAGCAGACTGGGCCACTGAAGCTTTCTTT
15	TRBV9	TRBJ1-2	.	TRBD1	CASSIDKTGFLGYTF	TGTGCCAGCAGCATCGATAAGACAGGGTTCCTTGGCTACACCTTC
13	TRBV10-2	TRBJ2-5	.	.	CASGEQGTETQYF	TGCGCCAGCGGTGAACAGGGTACCGAGACCCAGTACTTC
17	TRBV6-2/TRBV6-3	TRBJ1-6	.	.	CASSTTGRGRSNSPLHF	TGTGCCAGCAGCACAACGGGACGAGGCAGAAGCAATTCACCCCTCCACTTT
16	TRBV5-6	TRBJ1-1	.	TRBD1	CASSRGQGGLNTEAFF	TGTGCCAGCAGCCGTGGACAGGGGGGGTTGAACACTGAAGCTTTCTTT
16	TRBV4-1	TRBJ2-1	few	TRBD2	CASSQTASGRVNEQFF	TGCGCCAGCAGCCAGACCGCTAGCGGCCGGGTCAATGAGCAGTTCTTC
15	TRBV19	TRBJ1-2	.	.	CASTPGGGARRGYTF	TGTGCCAGTACCCCCGGAGGAGGGGCGAGGAGGGGCTACACCTTC
14	TRBV6-1	TRBJ1-1	.	.	CASSEVYRNTEAFF	TGTGCCAGCAGTGAAGTTTACAGAAACACTGAAGCTTTCTTT
17	TRBV24-1	TRBJ2-1	.	TRBD2	CATSDRGTSGRRNEQFF	TGTGCCACCAGTGACCGCGGGACTAGCGGGAGAAGGAATGAGCAGTTCTTC
16	TRBV7-9	TRBJ2-7	.	TRBD2	CASSLGRGGGSYEQYF	TGTGCCAGCAGCTTAGGCCGGGGGGGAGGCTCCTACGAGCAGTACTTC
15	TRBV6-5	TRBJ2-7	.	TRBD2	CASRFPTSGTYEQYF	TGTGCCAGCAGGTTTCCGACTAGCGGCACCTACGAGCAGTACTTC
21	TRBV6-1	TRBJ2-1	.	TRBD2	CASSELSGGGEALPTYNEQFF	TGTGCCAGCAGTGAATTGTCGGGCGGGGGAGAGGCCCTACCTACCTACAATGAGCAGTTCTTC
17	TRBV9	TRBJ1-3	.	.	CASSLRKGGITGNTIYF	TGTGCCAGCAGCCTACGAAAGGGAGGGATTACTGGAAACACCATATATTTT
12	TRBV6-5	TRBJ2-7	.	.	CASGRGTYEQYF	TGTGCCAGCGGGAGGGGGACCTACGAGCAGTACTTC
14	TRBV5-1	TRBJ1-2	.	.	CASSSGQSMGGYTF	TGCGCCAGCAGTTCCGGACAGAGTATGGGTGGCTACACCTTC
15	TRBV29-1	TRBJ2-1	.	TRBD2	CSVEFGLAAYNEQFF	TGCAGCGTTGAATTTGGACTAGCGGCCTACAATGAGCAGTTCTTC
13	TRBV29-1	TRBJ2-7	.	TRBD2	CSGRLAGGYEQYF	TGCAGCGGACGACTAGCGGGAGGGTACGAGCAGTACTTC
15	TRBV18	TRBJ1-5	once	.	CASSRTGTGNQPQHF	TGTGCCAGCTCCCGAACCGGGACGGGAAATCAGCCCCAGCATTTT
14	TRBV19	TRBJ2-7	.	.	CASSLGQGRGEQYF	TGTGCCAGTAGTCTAGGACAAGGTCGTGGCGAGCAGTACTTC
16	TRBV3-1/TRBV3-2	TRBJ2-3	.	.	CASSQGSTWDTDTQYF	TGTGCCAGCAGCCAAGGATCGACTTGGGACACAGATACGCAGTATTTT
16	TRBV7-2	TRBJ2-3	.	.	CASSSIRQVGTDTQYF	TGTGCCAGCAGCTCGATTAGACAGGTCGGCACAGATACGCAGTATTTT
13	TRBV27	TRBJ1-5	.	.	CASRGFSNQPQHF	TGTGCCAGCAGGGGGTTTAGCAATCAGCCCCAGCATTTT
12	TRBV6-5	TRBJ1-5	.	.	CASSYSGGPQHF	TGTGCCAGCAGTTACTCGGGAGGGCCCCAGCATTTT
13	TRBV11-1	TRBJ2-7	.	.	CASSDPADYEQYF	TGTGCCAGCAGCGACCCGGCCGATTACGAGCAGTACTTC
13	TRBV29-1	TRBJ2-2	once	.	CSVQQTGTGELFF	TGCAGCGTTCAGCAAACGGGCACCGGGGAGCTGTTTTTT
16	TRBV28	TRBJ2-2	.	TRBD2	CASRGMRESVAGELFF	TGTGCCAGCAGGGGTATGCGGGAGTCTGTGGCCGGGGAGCTGTTTTTT
14	TRBV11-3	TRBJ2-1	.	.	CASSSDGRNNEQFF	TGTGCCAGCAGCTCAGACGGACGGAACAATGAGCAGTTCTTC
13	TRBV18	TRBJ1-5	.	.	CASSPPGFQPQHF	TGTGCCAGCTCACCACCAGGGTTTCAGCCCCAGCATTTT
13	TRBV7-9	TRBJ1-2	.	.	CASSFIVNYGYTF	TGTGCCAGCAGCTTCATAGTTAACTATGGCTACACCTTC
13	TRBV30	TRBJ1-6	.	.	CAYQSSYNSPLHF	TGTGCCTACCAGAGCTCCTATAATTCACCCCTCCACTTT
14	TRBV11-2	TRBJ1-3	.	.	CASSLRDRADTIYF	TGTGCCAGCAGCTTACGTGATAGGGCAGACACCATATATTTT
13	TRBV19	TRBJ1-2	.	.	CASSIAPSGGYTF	TGTGCCAGTAGTATAGCCCCGTCGGGAGGCTACACCTTC
13	TRBV7-9	TRBJ1-1	once	.	CASSRPVNTEAFF	TGTGCCAGCAGTCGGCCAGTGAACACTGAAGCTTTCTTT
15	TRBV28	TRBJ1-5	.	.	CASSLGGNGNQPQHF	TGTGCCAGCAGTTTAGGGGGGAATGGCAATCAGCCCCAGCATTTT
15	TRBV11-2	TRBJ2-5	.	.	CASSLGVEYQETQYF	TGTGCCAGCAGCTTAGGGGTGGAGTACCAAGAGACCCAGTACTTC
14	TRBV13	TRBJ2-7	once	TRBD2	CASSSWTSGYEQYF	TGTGCCAGCAGCTCATGGACTAGCGGCTACGAGCAGTACTTC
15	TRBV6-2/TRBV6-3	TRBJ1-6	.	.	CASSRRKNDNSPLHF	TGTGCCAGCAGTCGACGGAAAAACGATAATTCACCCCTCCACTTT
14	TRBV7-2	TRBJ2-7	.	TRBD2	CASSSPGRAYEQYF	TGTGCCAGCAGCTCCCCGGGGAGGGCCTACGAGCAGTACTTC
17	TRBV13	TRBJ1-6	.	.	CASSLGPPGVTNSPLHF	TGTGCCAGCAGCTTAGGGCCCCCGGGGGTTACGAATTCACCCCTCCACTTT
18	TRBV11-3	TRBJ2-2	.	TRBD2	CASSLEKRLAGFTGELFF	TGTGCCAGCAGCTTAGAGAAGAGGCTAGCGGGGTTCACCGGGGAGCTGTTTTTT
14	TRBV4-1	TRBJ1-6	once	.	CASSDTGKRSPLHF	TGCGCCAGCAGCGATACAGGGAAACGTTCACCCCTCCACTTT
16	TRBV7-8	TRBJ2-6	.	.	CASSPLASSGANVLTF	TGTGCCAGCAGCCCACTGGCAAGCTCTGGGGCCAACGTCCTGACTTTC
13	TRBV7-3	TRBJ1-1	.	.	CASSFAVNTEAFF	TGTGCCAGCAGCTTTGCAGTGAACACTGAAGCTTTCTTT
14	TRBV15	TRBJ2-7	.	.	CATSRNRKPYEQYF	TGTGCCACCAGCAGAAACAGGAAACCCTACGAGCAGTACTTC
15	TRBV6-2/TRBV6-3	TRBJ1-3	.	.	CASSYRTAYGNTIYF	TGTGCCAGCAGTTATCGGACCGCATATGGAAACACCATATATTTT
15	TRBV3-1/TRBV3-2	TRBJ1-5	.	.	CASLRRQDSNQPQHF	TGTGCCAGCTTACGACGACAAGATAGCAATCAGCCCCAGCATTTT
12	TRBV12-3/TRBV12-4	TRBJ1-1	.	.	CASSPDSPEAFF	TGTGCCAGCAGTCCGGACAGCCCTGAAGCTTTCTTT